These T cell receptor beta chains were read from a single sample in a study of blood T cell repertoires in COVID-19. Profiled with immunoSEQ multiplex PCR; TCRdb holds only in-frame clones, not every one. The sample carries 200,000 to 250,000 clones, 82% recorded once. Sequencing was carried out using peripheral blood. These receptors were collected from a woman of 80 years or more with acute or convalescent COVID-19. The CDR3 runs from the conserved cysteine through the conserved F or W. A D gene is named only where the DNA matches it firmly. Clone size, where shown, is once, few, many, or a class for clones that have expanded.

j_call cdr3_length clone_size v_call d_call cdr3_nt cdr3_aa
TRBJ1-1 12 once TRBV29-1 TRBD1 TGCAGCGTTGGGACAGGGGGCTTTGAAGCTTTCTTT CSVGTGGFEAFF
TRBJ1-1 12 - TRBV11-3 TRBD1 TGTGCCAGCAGTCAGGGGGCGGCTGAAGCTTTCTTT CASSQGAAEAFF
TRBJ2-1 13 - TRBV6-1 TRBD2 TGTGCCAGCACCCAGTCGACTAGCGATGAGCAGTTCTTC CASTQSTSDEQFF
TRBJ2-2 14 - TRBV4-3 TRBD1 TGCGCCAGCAGCCCCGGGACAGGGTCCGGGGAGCTGTTTTTT CASSPGTGSGELFF
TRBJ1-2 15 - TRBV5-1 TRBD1 TGCGCCAGCAGCGCCCCGGACAGGGCGGTTTATGGCTACACCTTC CASSAPDRAVYGYTF
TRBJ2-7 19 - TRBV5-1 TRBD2 TGCGCCAGCAGCTCGAGTTTTCCCCGGGGGGGCACTGGATCCTACGAGCAGTACTTC CASSSSFPRGGTGSYEQYF
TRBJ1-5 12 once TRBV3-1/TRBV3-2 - TGTGCCAGCAGCCAGCAGGGAGGGCCCCAGCATTTT CASSQQGGPQHF
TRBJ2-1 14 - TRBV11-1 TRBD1 TGTGCCAGCACGGGGACAGGCTCCTACAATGAGCAGTTCTTC CASTGTGSYNEQFF
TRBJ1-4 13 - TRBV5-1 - TGCGCCAGCAGCTTGGCTGGACAGTCCGTGCTGTTTTTT CASSLAGQSVLFF
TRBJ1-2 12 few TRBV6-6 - TGTGCCAGCAGTTTCCCGACTGATGGCTACACCTTC CASSFPTDGYTF
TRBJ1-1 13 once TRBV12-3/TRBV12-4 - TGTGCCAGCAGCGGTCTGTTTACAGCTGAAGCTTTCTTT CASSGLFTAEAFF
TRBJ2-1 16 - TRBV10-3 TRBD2 TGTGCCATCAGTGAGTCGGGGCTAGCGGGGACTAATGAGCAGTTCTTC CAISESGLAGTNEQFF
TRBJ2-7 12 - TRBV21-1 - TGTGCCTCCCCGGGACAGTCCTACGAGCAGTACTTC CASPGQSYEQYF
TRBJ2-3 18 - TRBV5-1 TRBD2 TGCGCCAGCAGCTTGGCTCTAGCGGGGGGGCACGGCACAGATACGCAGTATTTT CASSLALAGGHGTDTQYF
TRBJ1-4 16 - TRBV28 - TGTGCCAGCAGTTTGTGGATGGAGGCAACTAATGAAAAACTGTTTTTT CASSLWMEATNEKLFF